Presented here are 6 T cell receptor beta chains from one specimen sequenced in a study of cytomegalovirus exposure and HLA in healthy donors. The study ran its PCR with 60 Vbeta and 13 Jbeta primers. The method was immunoSEQ multiplex PCR; TCRdb's version includes in-frame clones alone and lacks a portion of them. Of about 150,000 clones detected, over 65% appear once; the ten largest clones hold 1.5%. The material sequenced was PBMCs. These receptors originate from a man between 35 and 55 years old in good health and CMV-seronegative.

The chain couples TRBV19 to TRBJ1-6; TRBD1 matches 7 bases. V trimming: 4 bases; J trimming: 5 bases; junction bases outside the gene matches: 5. Germline CDR1 reads LNHDA; CDR2 reads SQIVND (reference sequence). The CDR3 contains 15 residues. This CDR3 is CASSNGQDHNSPLHF. The CDR3, as DNA: TGTGCCAGTAGTAACGGACAGGACCATAATTCACCCCTCCACTTT. The full variable domain, completed using reference TRBV19 and TRBJ1-6, is DGGITQSPKYLFRKEGQNVTLSCEQNLNHDAMYWYRQDPGQGLRLIYYSQIVNDFQKGDIAEGYSVSREKKESFPLTVTSAQKNPTAFYLCASSNGQDHNSPLHFGNGTRLTVT.

This chain joins TRBV7-9 and TRBJ1-2; TRBD1 is a possible D gene (6 bases). V was clipped by 0 bases and J by 6 bases, with 8 bases between them. The CDR3 contains 13 residues. From germline, CDR1 is SEHNR and CDR2 FQNEAQ (reference sequence). CDR3 DNA sequence: TGTGCCAGCAGCTTAGCACAGGGTGATGGCTACACCTTC. This sequence encodes CASSLAQGDGYTF.

This chain joins TRBV2 and TRBJ1-2; 9 bases align to TRBD1. CDR1 is SNHLY, CDR2 FYNNEI, per germline. Trimming removed 4 bases from V and 7 bases from J; junction bases left unmatched: 7. CDR3 length: 14 residues. The CDR3: CASSGTGVYSGYTF. In nucleotides, the CDR3 is TGTGCCAGCAGTGGGACAGGGGTCTATTCTGGCTACACCTTC.

This clone turned up a few times. V is TRBV4-1 and J is TRBJ2-6; a possible D gene is TRBD2 (6 bases). The CDR3 is made up of 17 amino acids. Looked up from germline, CDR1 is MGHRA and CDR2 is YSYEKL. Trimming cost V 0 bases and J 0 bases, with 9 bases left between them. The CDR3 sequence: CASSQDLGGSGANVLTF. The DNA for the CDR3 is TGCGCCAGCAGCCAAGATCTGGGGGGCTCTGGGGCCAACGTCCTGACTTTC.

This clone has only one observation. This chain uses TRBV19 with TRBJ2-7; tentative D call: TRBD1 (6 bases). Germline-derived CDR1 and CDR2 are LNHDA and SQIVND (reference sequence). The CDR3 runs to 18 residues. Trimming took off 4 bases at V and 0 bases at J, with 22 bases between the two ends. The CDR3, as DNA: TGTGCCAGTAGTACCCAGGTCCCACGGGACACCTACTCCTACGAGCAGTACTTC. Its translation is CASSTQVPRDTYSYEQYF.

The CDR3 protein is CARKEGALGANVLTF. CDR3 coding DNA: TGTGCCAGGAAAGAGGGGGCGCTGGGGGCCAACGTCCTGACTTTC. This chain uses TRBV6-1 with TRBJ2-6; 7 bases fit TRBD1. Germline assignment: CDR1 MNHNS and CDR2 SASEGT. Unmatched junction bases numbered 9, after V lost 9 bases and J lost 4 bases. The CDR3 runs 15 residues.